This T cell receptor beta chain was recorded in a study of cytomegalovirus exposure and HLA in healthy donors. The germline V gene encodes CDR1 SGHAT and CDR2 FQNNGV. V dropped 3 bases and J dropped 3 bases, with 12 bases sitting between them. This CDR3 is 14 amino acids long. The primer mix had 60 Vbeta and 13 Jbeta primers. Libraries were prepared by immunoSEQ multiplex PCR; TCRdb keeps only in-frame clonotypes and omits some of them. There are fewer than 90,000 clones in the sample; 70% to 80% occur only once, and about 15% lies in the top ten. The sequence was obtained from a woman aged 40 to 49 in good health and CMV-seropositive. This chain connects TRBV11-2 to TRBJ2-7, with D maybe TRBD1 (6 bases). Sequenced: PBMCs. The CDR3 nucleotides are TGTGCCAGCAGCTTTAAGGGGGATGGCTACGAGCAGTACTTC. It encodes CASSFKGDGYEQYF.